Shown below are 16 T cell receptor beta chains from a single sample sequenced in a study of cytomegalovirus exposure and HLA in healthy donors. The assay was immunoSEQ multiplex PCR, and TCRdb's table has in-frame clones only and misses some. The table includes roughly 60,000 clones, about 91% detected once. The sample consisted of PBMCs. Receptor source: a woman under 40 in good health and CMV-seronegative.

V usage is TRBV30 and J usage is TRBJ2-5; D may be TRBD1 (5 bases). This CDR3 spans 15 amino acids. The germline CDR1 and CDR2 sequences are GTSNPN and SVGIG (reference sequence). Trimming left V 0 bases short and J 5 bases short, with 16 bases between. Here the CDR3 reads CAWSVRIGAGETQYF. The CDR3 nucleotides read TGTGCCTGGAGTGTTAGGATAGGGGCAGGGGAGACCCAGTACTTC.

This chain uses TRBV5-4 with TRBJ1-2; TRBD1 might be the D (6 bases). Germline CDR1 and CDR2: SGHNT and YYREEE (reference sequence). The CDR3 runs 13 residues. V lost 0 bases and J 6 bases, leaving 9 bases between the germline ends. The DNA of the CDR3 is TGTGCCAGCAGCTTGGGGCAGGGGCATGGCTACACCTTC. It codes for CASSLGQGHGYTF.

This chain joins TRBV28 and TRBJ2-7; D is possibly TRBD2 (5 bases). The germline V and J ends were trimmed by 8 bases and 6 bases, with 17 bases remaining between them. The germline V gene encodes CDR1 MDHEN and CDR2 SYDVKM. This CDR3 has 13 residues. CDR3 loop: CASGSGIPSEQYF. The CDR3 bases are TGTGCCAGCGGTTCCGGGATCCCGAGCGAGCAGTACTTC. The full variable domain, with the rest looked up from reference TRBV28 and TRBJ2-7, is DVKVTQSSRYLVKRTGEKVFLECVQDMDHENMFWYRQDPGLGLRLIYFSYDVKMKEKGDIPEGYSVSREKKERFSLILESASTNQTSMYLCASGSGIPSEQYFGPGTRLTVT.

This chain uses TRBV18 with TRBJ1-1, with unresolved D. The V end was cut by 4 bases, the J end by 1 base, with 10 bases between. This CDR3 spans 14 amino acids. Germline lookup yields CDR1 KGHSH and CDR2 LQKENI. The CDR3 nucleotides are TGTGCCAGCTCACGAGAGGCATGGAACACTGAAGCTTTCTTT. Its translation: CASSREAWNTEAFF.

Notes on this clone: Other DNA sequences in this sample translate to the same CDR3. The chain couples TRBV5-6 to TRBJ1-2; no clear D gene. Germline lookup yields CDR1 SGHDT and CDR2 YYEEEE. V shed 0 bases and J shed 3 bases, with 3 bases lying between them. This CDR3 comprises 12 residues. CDR3 protein: CASSLADYGYTF. The CDR3 nucleotides are TGTGCCAGCAGCTTGGCGGACTATGGCTACACCTTC. Drawing the rest from reference TRBV5-6 and TRBJ1-2, the complete variable domain is DAGVTQSPTHLIKTRGQQVTLRCSPKSGHDTVSWYQQALGQGPQFIFQYYEEEERQRGNFPDRFSGHQFPNYSSELNVNALLLGDSALYLCASSLADYGYTFGSGTRLTVV.

The rearrangement links TRBV5-5 to TRBJ2-7, with a possible D match to TRBD2 (5 bases). The CDR3 covers 13 residues. The germline V gene has CDR1 SGHKS and CDR2 YYEKEE (reference sequence). V lost 0 bases, J lost 6 bases, and 10 bases lay in between. CDR3 amino acids: CASSLVSGLEQYF. CDR3 coding DNA: TGTGCCAGCAGCTTGGTTTCAGGACTCGAGCAGTACTTC.

The chain carries TRBV28 and TRBJ2-3; TRBD1 matches 8 bases. After removal of 5 bases from V and 6 bases from J, the junction contained 4 bases not matched to a gene. CDR3 length: 13 amino acids. Germline V gives CDR1 MDHEN, CDR2 SYDVKM. The CDR3 nucleotides are TGTGCCAGCAGTCCTACAGGGGGGGATACGCAGTATTTT. Translation: CASSPTGGDTQYF.

This chain links TRBV30 with TRBJ1-3; D ambiguous. Germline CDR1 GTSNPN, CDR2 SVGIG (reference sequence). Trimming pared 0 bases from V and 2 bases from J, leaving 5 bases between. The CDR3 covers 13 residues. The CDR3 spells CAWSVQPGNTIYF. In nucleotides, the CDR3 is TGTGCCTGGAGTGTACAACCTGGAAACACCATATATTTT.

V is TRBV6-5 and J is TRBJ1-2, with a possible D match to TRBD1 (6 bases). Trimming removed 2 bases from V and 1 base from J, with 8 bases in between. This CDR3 is built from 14 residues. The germline CDR1 and CDR2 sequences are MNHEY and SVGAGI. The CDR3 spells CASSYNRDNYGYTF. Here the CDR3 DNA reads TGTGCCAGCAGTTACAACAGGGATAACTATGGCTACACCTTC.

The V gene is TRBV12-2, the J gene TRBJ2-3; TRBD1 is the table's D call, not checked against the DNA. TRBV12-2 is described as a pseudogene. The CDR3 runs 18 residues. CDR3 region: CASRHHRGDRVSTDTQYF. The CDR3, as DNA: TGTGCAAGTCGCCACCACAGAGGGGACAGGGTAAGCACAGATACGCAGTATTTT.

This rearrangement joins TRBV6-1 to TRBJ2-5; 8 bases are shared with TRBD2. V was pared by 3 bases and J by 4 bases, with 7 bases of the junction left unmatched. Germline CDR1 is MNHNS and CDR2 is SASEGT. The length of the CDR3 is 15 residues. The CDR3 here is CASSDSTGGAETQYF. CDR3 in DNA: TGTGCCAGCAGTGATTCCACGGGAGGGGCAGAGACCCAGTACTTC.

The chain carries TRBV7-3 and TRBJ2-1, with D possibly matching TRBD1 (6 bases). CDR1 is SGHTA and CDR2 is FQGTGA in the germline V gene. The CDR3 sequence is 15 residues long. The V end lost 5 bases, the J end lost 2 bases, and 13 bases lay between the germline ends. The CDR3 protein is CASSLQGTTYNEQFF. Here the CDR3 DNA reads TGTGCCAGCAGCCTCCAGGGGACCACCTACAATGAGCAGTTCTTC.

This clone has only one observation. This chain connects TRBV28 to TRBJ1-2; a weak D match, TRBD1 (6 bases). V dropped 4 bases and J dropped 3 bases, with 12 bases sitting between them. The CDR3 is 14 residues long. Germline CDR1 reads MDHEN; CDR2 reads SYDVKM. CDR3 DNA: TGTGCCAGCAGTTCGAACAGGGTTTACTATGGCTACACCTTC. This encodes CASSSNRVYYGYTF.

This chain uses TRBV5-3 with TRBJ2-3, with TRBD2 as a possible D gene (6 bases). TRBV5-3 is filed as an ORF, its function uncertain. V was trimmed by 5 bases and J by 2 bases, leaving 18 bases between them. The CDR3 runs 16 residues. In DNA form, the CDR3 reads TGTGCCAGAAGTCCACGGGACTCACTATCCACAGATACGCAGTATTTT. It is translated as CARSPRDSLSTDTQYF.

The chain recombines TRBV28 with TRBJ1-3; D remains unclear. V lost 1 base and J lost 2, with 9 bases in between. The CDR3 has 15 amino acids. Germline CDR1 is MDHEN and CDR2 is SYDVKM. The CDR3 DNA reads as TGTGCCAGCAGTTTATCTGGGGAGGCTGGAAACACCATATATTTT. The encoded protein is CASSLSGEAGNTIYF.

The CDR3 bases are TGTGCCAGCAGTACCGGACACGCGAACAATCAGCCCCAGCATTTT. Its translation is CASSTGHANNQPQHF. The chain combines TRBV28 with TRBJ1-5, with D tentatively TRBD1 (5 bases). The CDR3 runs 15 residues. V lost 5 bases and J 3 bases, leaving 14 bases between the germline ends. Germline V gene sequence: CDR1 MDHEN, CDR2 SYDVKM.